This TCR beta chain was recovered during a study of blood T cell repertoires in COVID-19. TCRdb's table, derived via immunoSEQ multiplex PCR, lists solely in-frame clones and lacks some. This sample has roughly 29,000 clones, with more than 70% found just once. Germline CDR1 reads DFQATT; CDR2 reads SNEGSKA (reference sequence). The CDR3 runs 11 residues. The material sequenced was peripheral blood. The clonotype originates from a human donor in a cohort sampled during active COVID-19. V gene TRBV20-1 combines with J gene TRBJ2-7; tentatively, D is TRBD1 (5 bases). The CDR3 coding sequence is TGCAGGGGGCAGAGTGGGCACGAGCAGTACTTC. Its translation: CRGQSGHEQYF.